This record looks at one T cell receptor (beta chain) sequence and its context. This clone was counted a few times. The antigen it recognizes is unknown. No base quality values were provided; no much bigger clone lies one nucleotide off. The CDR3 contains 13 residues, cysteine and phenylalanine counted. The kept DNA is CDR3 alone, 39 bases in frame from the first base. The germline V gene supplies CDR1 MDHEN and CDR2 SYDVKM. V is pared back by 7 bases and J by 7 bases, with 14 bases lying between the germline termini. Patients with a history of autoimmune disease or receiving systemic immunosuppression were excluded from the trial. Peripheral blood for TCR sequencing was collected from all dose cohorts at baseline, on cycle 4 day 1, and on cycle 7 day 1. Samples came from an open-label, multicenter, first-in-human phase I dose-escalation trial of ivuxolimab. Adults with locally advanced or metastatic melanoma, renal cell, hepatocellular, or head and neck squamous cell carcinoma were enrolled in the trial. Before TCR sequencing, CD4+ T cells and CD8+ T cells from peripheral blood were sorted into separate populations.

This sample is part of a study of OX40 agonist ivuxolimab in advanced cancers. About the study as a whole: Ivuxolimab was a fully human IgG2 agonistic monoclonal antibody targeting the costimulatory receptor OX40 (CD134). Of the approximately 50 dose-escalation patients, hepatocellular carcinoma was present in around 20, melanoma in approximately 15, renal cell carcinoma in 9 and head and neck cancer in 9. In the dose-escalation cohort, 82.7% of patients were male, and the mean age was around 60 years, with a range of about 20 to 90. Prior anti-PD-1, anti-PD-L1 or anti-CTLA-4 therapy was permitted, and checkpoint inhibitors had been received by roughly 42% of dose-escalation patients. Three dose-escalation patients achieved partial responses, one with hepatocellular carcinoma and two with cutaneous melanoma. Peripheral TCRbeta sequencing was intended to test whether TCR sequence diversity was altered and clonal T-cell expansion was caused by ivuxolimab. The paper covers the monotherapy dose-escalation part of the phase I ivuxolimab trial, which included N of about 56 patients. Intravenous ivuxolimab was administered to patients every 2 weeks at six dose levels: 0.01, 0.1, 0.3, 1.5, 3 and 10 mg/kg.

General conclusions and limits of the study: Clonal expansion of both CD4+ and CD8+ blood T cells was observed from baseline to week 6 at doses 0.1 to 3.0 mg/kg. In the 0.1-3.0 mg/kg groups, partial responders had among the lowest normalized peripheral clonal expansion, particularly in CD8+ T cells. On average, CD8+ T cells showed more expanded clones than CD4+ T cells after ivuxolimab. Low levels of normalized T-cell clonal expansion were also seen in some patients who did not respond. Which antigens the clonally expanded peripheral T cells were specific for was not determined.

Genomic DNA was isolated from the sorted cells so that the TCRbeta CDR3 region could be sequenced. The immunoSEQ Assay was used to sequence the TCRbeta CDR3 regions. TCRdb holds this immuneACCESS table with in-frame rearrangements only. Some clones are missing; in checked studies, unresolved V genes explain under half, and the rest has no known cause. This sample comprises some 110,000 clones, around nine tenths of them detected only once. The leading ten clones occupy approximately 0.52% of the sample. The sequencing used CD4+ or CD8+ T cells sorted from blood, collected in a trial of the OX40 agonist ivuxolimab. This receptor was identified in an adult with an advanced solid tumor such as melanoma, head and neck, liver or kidney cancer. This chain joins TRBV28 to TRBJ1-3, with an unclear D gene assignment. In nucleotide form, the sequence is TGTGCCAGCAAGGGCAGTCCGAGGAACACCATATATTTT. The encoded protein is CASKGSPRNTIYF.